This entry lists 21 T cell receptor beta chains sequenced from one sample in a study of shared clonotypes between healthy human individuals. Assay used: immunoSEQ multiplex PCR; TCRdb lists only in-frame clones, some missing. In the table there are about 2.4 million clones, 93% of which are singletons. Material for sequencing was naive CD4+ T cells from PBMCs. This sample's subset: CD45RA+ positively selected. The receptors here all came from a man between 18 and 29 years old in good health. Some clones in this sample may be carry-over from other donors' samples.

V is TRBV6-6 and J is TRBJ2-7, with unresolved D. The germline V gene encodes CDR1 MNHNY and CDR2 SVGAGI (reference sequence). Trimming stripped 4 bases from V and 7 bases from J, with 23 bases between. The CDR3 has 16 residues. The CDR3 DNA follows: TGTGCCAGCAGTTCCCAGCTGGTGAGCCCGGCTGGGGAGCAGTACTTC. Translated, it gives CASSSQLVSPAGEQYF.

The CDR3 nucleotides read TGTGCCACCAGCCCCTGGACAGATACGCAGTATTTT. Protein product: CATSPWTDTQYF. The rearrangement uses TRBV19 and TRBJ2-3; D not certain. Germline V gene lookup returns CDR1 LNHDA and CDR2 SQIVND (reference sequence). The CDR3 loop spans 12 amino acids. V lost 10 bases and J lost 3, with 11 bases in between.

The V and J genes are TRBV5-1 and TRBJ1-1; 7 positions match TRBD1. This CDR3 has 15 amino acids. Germline V gives CDR1 SGHRS, CDR2 YFSETQ. V gave up 4 bases and J gave up 1 base; unmatched junction bases: 7. The CDR3 DNA is TGCGCCAGCAGCCCGGAACAGGGGCGGAACACTGAAGCTTTCTTT. Translated, it gives CASSPEQGRNTEAFF.

The V gene is TRBV6-5, the J gene TRBJ2-1; D is perhaps TRBD2 (6 bases). V was cut by 4 bases and J by 1 base, with 14 bases left in between. CDR1 and CDR2 from the germline V gene are MNHEY and SVGAGI. The CDR3 runs 16 residues. CDR3 residues: CASSSALATSYNEQFF. CDR3 DNA sequence: TGTGCCAGCAGTTCGGCCCTAGCGACGTCCTACAATGAGCAGTTCTTC.

V gene TRBV14 combines with J gene TRBJ1-2, with no clear D. CDR3 length: 13 residues. V was trimmed by 1 base and J by 5 bases, leaving 8 bases between them. Germline CDR1 reads SGHDN; CDR2 reads FVKESK. The CDR3: CASSQAALYGYTF. The CDR3 region has the DNA TGTGCCAGCAGCCAAGCAGCTCTTTATGGCTACACCTTC.

The J gene is TRBJ1-1, the V gene TRBV2, with D perhaps matching TRBD1 (5 bases). Trimming took 2 bases from V and 4 from J, leaving 17 bases between them. This CDR3 region has 16 residues. In germline, CDR1 is SNHLY, CDR2 FYNNEI. The CDR3 region has the DNA TGTGCCAGCAGTGAAATTAGGGCAGGGATGAGCACTGAAGCTTTCTTT. Translated, it gives CASSEIRAGMSTEAFF.

V is TRBV27 and J is TRBJ2-2; possible D gene TRBD2, 6 bases. V was shortened by 3 bases and J by 0 bases, with 14 bases between the two germline ends. Germline V CDR1 and CDR2: MNHEY, SMNVEV (reference sequence). This CDR3 is built from 17 residues. The CDR3 sequence is CASSFDWRDSNTGELFF. CDR3 bases: TGTGCCAGCAGTTTTGATTGGCGGGACTCGAACACCGGGGAGCTGTTTTTT.

The chain is built from TRBV28 and TRBJ2-2; 9 bases agree with TRBD1. CDR1 MDHEN and CDR2 SYDVKM come from the germline V gene. The CDR3 runs to 18 residues. The junction had 12 bases not matched to a gene; V was cut back by 4 bases and J by 3 bases. In DNA, the CDR3 is TGTGCCAGCAGTTCCCGGACAGGGGACCGGGTGTACACCGGGGAGCTGTTTTTT. Its protein product is CASSSRTGDRVYTGELFF.

The chain links TRBV7-8 to TRBJ2-7; no clear D. Germline CDR1 and CDR2: SGHVS and FQNEAQ. V gave up 3 bases and J gave up 6 bases, with 6 bases separating them. This CDR3 spans 11 amino acids. CDR3 sequence reads: CASSFHLEQYF. The CDR3 region has the DNA TGTGCCAGCAGCTTTCATCTCGAGCAGTACTTC.

This sequence joins TRBV19 and TRBJ1-2, with TRBD1 matching 10 bases. The CDR3 loop spans 16 amino acids. The germline V gene has CDR1 LNHDA and CDR2 SQIVND (reference sequence). Trimming took 5 bases from V and 4 from J; bases not matched to a gene: 10. In DNA form, the CDR3 reads TGTGCCAGTAGTTCAGGGGACAGGGGAGGAGTCTATGGCTACACCTTC. It codes for CASSSGDRGGVYGYTF.

Notes on this clone: The sample holds other DNA sequences that translate to the same CDR3. The V call is TRBV29-1, the J call TRBJ1-1; D not certain. This CDR3 contains 12 residues. V lost 3 bases to trimming and J lost 5 bases, with 10 bases between them. Germline V gene data show CDR1 as SQVTM and CDR2 as ANQGSEA. The CDR3 nucleotides read TGCAGCGTTGACGGGAGGAATACTGAAGCTTTCTTT. Translating it yields CSVDGRNTEAFF.

The genes are TRBV5-1 and TRBJ2-7, with a possible D match to TRBD1 (6 bases). Deletions cut 2 bases from V and 5 bases from J, with 17 bases between. Per the germline V gene, CDR1 is SGHRS and CDR2 is YFSETQ. The CDR3 runs 15 residues. In nucleotides, the CDR3 is TGCGCCAGCAGCTTACAGGGATCCCTGTGGGACGAGCAGTACTTC. As protein: CASSLQGSLWDEQYF.

This clone was observed a single time. The gene calls are TRBV7-3 and TRBJ2-6; possible D gene TRBD2, 6 bases. This CDR3 spans 15 amino acids. The V gene's germline CDR1 is SGHTA and CDR2 FQGTGA. Trimming stripped 5 bases from V and 2 bases from J, with 10 bases between. The CDR3 coding sequence is TGTGCCAGCAGCACCGGGACTCCTGGGGCCAACGTCCTGACTTTC. Translated, it gives CASSTGTPGANVLTF.

In the case of this clone: Other nucleotide sequences in the sample specify the same CDR3. J is TRBJ2-7 and V is TRBV2; D is ambiguous. In germline, CDR1 is SNHLY, CDR2 FYNNEI. Between the trimmed V and J ends, which lost 6 bases and 6 bases, there was a span of 9 bases. The CDR3 spans 11 residues. In DNA form, the CDR3 reads TGTGCCAGCAGATTGGAAGGCGAGCAGTACTTC. This codes for CASRLEGEQYF.

The chain has TRBV5-1 and TRBJ2-7; D is perhaps TRBD1 or TRBD2 (5 bases each). Germline assignment: CDR1 SGHRS and CDR2 YFSETQ. The CDR3 spans 15 residues. V was pared by 4 bases and J by 2 bases, with 16 bases between. The CDR3 region has the DNA TGCGCCAGCAGCCCTTGGGAAGGGACCGCCTACGAGCAGTACTTC. Protein product: CASSPWEGTAYEQYF.

This clone has only one observation. The rearrangement joins TRBV5-1 to TRBJ1-1, with D hard to call. The CDR3 has 17 residues. Looked up from germline, CDR1 is SGHRS and CDR2 is YFSETQ. The V end lost 4 bases, the J end lost 0 bases, and 19 bases lay between the germline ends. The DNA for the CDR3 is TGCGCCAGCAGCGGCGCGCCTTCCGGAGGGATGAACACTGAAGCTTTCTTT. This codes for CASSGAPSGGMNTEAFF.

The chain is built from TRBV27 and TRBJ2-3; 10 positions match TRBD1. V lost 6 bases, J lost 6 bases, and 3 bases stayed unmatched. The CDR3 covers 13 residues. CDR1 MNHEY and CDR2 SMNVEV come from the germline V gene (reference sequence). The CDR3 bases are TGTGCCAGCAGCGGGACAGGGGCGGATACGCAGTATTTT. Its protein product is CASSGTGADTQYF.

The V gene is TRBV28, the J gene TRBJ1-4; 7 bases are shared with TRBD1. The J segment lost 8 bases and the V segment lost 6 bases, leaving 12 bases of the junction unmatched. The CDR3 runs to 15 residues. Germline CDR1 reads MDHEN; CDR2 reads SYDVKM. The CDR3 nucleotides are TGTGCCAGCAGAGGACCGGGACAGCATTTGGAAAAACTGTTTTTT. Its translation: CASRGPGQHLEKLFF.

The J gene is TRBJ2-7, the V gene TRBV18; TRBD2 agrees at 10 bases. The germline gives CDR1 KGHSH, CDR2 LQKENI. The CDR3 covers 16 residues. V shed 3 bases, J shed 2 bases, and the junction held 7 bases outside the gene matches. CDR3 bases: TGTGCCAGCTCACCTGGACTAGCGGACCCTCCCTACGAGCAGTACTTC. Translating it yields CASSPGLADPPYEQYF.

This clone showed up just once. V gene TRBV6-5 combines with J gene TRBJ2-7; 11 bases are shared with TRBD1. With V trimmed by 6 bases and J by 7 bases, 11 bases remained unmatched. The CDR3 spans 15 residues. Germline lookup yields CDR1 MNHEY and CDR2 SVGAGI. This CDR3 is CASRPPGTGGKEQYF. In DNA form, the CDR3 reads TGTGCCAGCAGGCCTCCGGGGACAGGGGGAAAGGAGCAGTACTTC.

The CDR3 DNA reads TGCGCCAGCAGCTTGGGACTGCGGGGGACGGGTACGCAGTATTTT. This gives the protein CASSLGLRGTGTQYF. This chain joins TRBV5-1 and TRBJ2-3, with TRBD2 matching 7 bases. Germline trimming cut 0 bases from V and 8 bases from J; bases unmatched to any gene: 9. The CDR3 is made up of 15 amino acids. Germline V lookup: CDR1 SGHRS, CDR2 YFSETQ. The full variable domain, rest sourced from reference TRBV5-1 and TRBJ2-3, is KAGVTQTPRYLIKTRGQQVTLSCSPISGHRSVSWYQQTPGQGLQFLFEYFSETQRNKGNFPGRFSGRQFSNSRSEMNVSTLELGDSALYLCASSLGLRGTGTQYFGPGTRLTVL.